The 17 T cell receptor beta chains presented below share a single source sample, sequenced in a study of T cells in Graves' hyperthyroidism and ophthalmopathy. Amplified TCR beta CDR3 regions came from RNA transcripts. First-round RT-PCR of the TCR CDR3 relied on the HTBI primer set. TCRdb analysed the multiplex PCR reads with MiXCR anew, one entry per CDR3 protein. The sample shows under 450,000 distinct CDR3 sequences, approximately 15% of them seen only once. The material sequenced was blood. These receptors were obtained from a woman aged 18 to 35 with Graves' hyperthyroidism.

CDR3 in amino acids: CASSYPTVPSALGQPQHF. In nucleotides, the CDR3 is TGTGCCAGCAGTTACCCGACAGTCCCAAGCGCCTTAGGCCAGCCCCAGCATTTT. The rearrangement uses TRBV6-2 or TRBV6-3 and TRBJ1-5; D possibly corresponds to TRBD1 (5 bases). The length of the CDR3 is 18 residues. Germline CDR1 MNHEY, CDR2 SVGEGT. V dropped 2 bases and J dropped 7 bases, with 24 bases sitting between them.

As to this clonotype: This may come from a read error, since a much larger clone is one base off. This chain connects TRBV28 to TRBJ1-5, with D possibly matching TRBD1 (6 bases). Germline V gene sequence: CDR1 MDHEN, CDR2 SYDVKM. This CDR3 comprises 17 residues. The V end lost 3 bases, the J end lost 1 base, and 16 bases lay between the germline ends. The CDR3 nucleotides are TGTGCCAGCAGTTTCGTGGGACATGTGACGAGCAATCAGCCCCAGCATTTT. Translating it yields CASSFVGHVTSNQPQHF. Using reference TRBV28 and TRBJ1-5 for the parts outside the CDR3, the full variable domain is DVKVTQSSRYLVKRTGEKVFLECVQDMDHENMFWYRQDPGLGLRLIYFSYDVKMKEKGDIPEGYSVSREKKERFSLILESASTNQTSMYLCASSFVGHVTSNQPQHFGDGTRLSIL.

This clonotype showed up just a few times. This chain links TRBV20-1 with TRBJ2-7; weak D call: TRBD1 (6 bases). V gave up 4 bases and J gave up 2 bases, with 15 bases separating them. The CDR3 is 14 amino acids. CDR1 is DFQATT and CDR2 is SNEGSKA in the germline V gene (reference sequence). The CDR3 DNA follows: TGCAGTGCTATACGGACAAGGGGGACCTACGAGCAGTACTTC. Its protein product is CSAIRTRGTYEQYF.

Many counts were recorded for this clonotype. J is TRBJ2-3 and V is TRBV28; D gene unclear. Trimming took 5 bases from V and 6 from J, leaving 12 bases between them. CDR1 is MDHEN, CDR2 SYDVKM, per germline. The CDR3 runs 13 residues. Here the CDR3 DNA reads TGTGCCAGCAGTCCGATTTCTGGGGATACGCAGTATTTT. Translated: CASSPISGDTQYF.

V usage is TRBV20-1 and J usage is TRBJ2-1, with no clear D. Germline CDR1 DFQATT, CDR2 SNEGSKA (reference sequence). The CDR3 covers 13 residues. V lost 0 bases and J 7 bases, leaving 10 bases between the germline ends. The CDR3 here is CSARDPFGNEQFF. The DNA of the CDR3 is TGCAGTGCTAGAGACCCGTTCGGAAATGAGCAGTTCTTC.

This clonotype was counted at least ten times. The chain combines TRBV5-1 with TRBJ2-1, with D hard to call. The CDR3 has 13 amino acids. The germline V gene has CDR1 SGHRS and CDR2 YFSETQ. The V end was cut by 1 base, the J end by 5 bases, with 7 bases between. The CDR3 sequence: CASSLFPNNEQFF. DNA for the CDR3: TGCGCCAGCAGCTTGTTTCCTAACAATGAGCAGTTCTTC.

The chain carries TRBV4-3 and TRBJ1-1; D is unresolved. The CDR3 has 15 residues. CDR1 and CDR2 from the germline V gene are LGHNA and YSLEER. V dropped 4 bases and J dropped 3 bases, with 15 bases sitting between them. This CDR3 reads CASSLHPTRHTEAFF. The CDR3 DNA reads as TGCGCCAGCAGCCTCCACCCAACGCGGCACACTGAAGCTTTCTTT.

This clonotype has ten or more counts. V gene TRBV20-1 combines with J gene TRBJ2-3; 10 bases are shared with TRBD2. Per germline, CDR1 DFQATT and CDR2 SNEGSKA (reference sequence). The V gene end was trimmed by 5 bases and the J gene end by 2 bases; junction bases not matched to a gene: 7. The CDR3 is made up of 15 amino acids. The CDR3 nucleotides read TGCAGTGCTCGGATAAGCGGGGGGGCCACAGATACGCAGTATTTT. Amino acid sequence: CSARISGGATDTQYF.

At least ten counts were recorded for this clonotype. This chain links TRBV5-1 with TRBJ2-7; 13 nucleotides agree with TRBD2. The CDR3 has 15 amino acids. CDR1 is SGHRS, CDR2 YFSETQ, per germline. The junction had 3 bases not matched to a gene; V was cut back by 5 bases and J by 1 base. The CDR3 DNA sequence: TGCGCCAGCAGGCCGGGACTAGCGGGGTCCTACGAGCAGTACTTC. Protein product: CASRPGLAGSYEQYF.

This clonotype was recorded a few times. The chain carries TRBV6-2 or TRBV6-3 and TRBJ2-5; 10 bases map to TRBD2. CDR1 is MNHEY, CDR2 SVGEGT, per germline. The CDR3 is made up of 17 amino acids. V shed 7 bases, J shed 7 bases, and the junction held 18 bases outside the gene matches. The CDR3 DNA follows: TGTGCCAGCACCTTCTCCCCCCTAGCGGGGGTTTCGGGGACCCAGTACTTC. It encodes CASTFSPLAGVSGTQYF.

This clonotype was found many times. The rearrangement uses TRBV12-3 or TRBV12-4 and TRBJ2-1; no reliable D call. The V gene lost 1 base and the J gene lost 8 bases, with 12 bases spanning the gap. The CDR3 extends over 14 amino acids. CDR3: CASSLEWEGDEQFF. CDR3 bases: TGTGCCAGCAGTTTAGAGTGGGAAGGCGATGAGCAGTTCTTC.

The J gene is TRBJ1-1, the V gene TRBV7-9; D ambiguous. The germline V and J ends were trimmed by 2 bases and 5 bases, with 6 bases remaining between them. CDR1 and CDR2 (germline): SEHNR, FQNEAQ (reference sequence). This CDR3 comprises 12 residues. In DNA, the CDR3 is TGTGCCAGCAGCTTAAGCGCGACTGAAGCTTTCTTT. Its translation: CASSLSATEAFF.

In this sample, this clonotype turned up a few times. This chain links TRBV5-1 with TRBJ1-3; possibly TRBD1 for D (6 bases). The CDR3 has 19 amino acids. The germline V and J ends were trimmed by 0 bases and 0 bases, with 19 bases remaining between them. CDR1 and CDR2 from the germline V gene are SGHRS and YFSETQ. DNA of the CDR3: TGCGCCAGCAGCTTGGCCAAGGGGGGGGCCTCACCCTCTGGAAACACCATATATTTT. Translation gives CASSLAKGGASPSGNTIYF.

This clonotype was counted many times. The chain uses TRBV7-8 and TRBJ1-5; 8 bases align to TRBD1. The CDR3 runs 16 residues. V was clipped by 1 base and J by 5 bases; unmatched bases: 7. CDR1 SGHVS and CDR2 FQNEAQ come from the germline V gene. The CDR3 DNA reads TGTGCCAGCAGCTTAGAAGGGGGGACAGGAGATCAGCCCCAGCATTTT. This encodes CASSLEGGTGDQPQHF. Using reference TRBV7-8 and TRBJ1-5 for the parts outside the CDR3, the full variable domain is GAGVSQSPRYKVAKRGQDVALRCDPISGHVSLFWYQQALGQGPEFLTYFQNEAQLDKSGLPSDRFFAERPEGSVSTLKIQRTQQEDSAVYLCASSLEGGTGDQPQHFGDGTRLSIL.

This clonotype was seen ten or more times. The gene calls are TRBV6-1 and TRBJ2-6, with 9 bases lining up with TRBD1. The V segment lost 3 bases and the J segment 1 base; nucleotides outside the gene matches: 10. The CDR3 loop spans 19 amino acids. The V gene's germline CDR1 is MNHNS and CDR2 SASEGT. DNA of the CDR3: TGTGCCAGCAGTGAGTTGGACAGGGGATACCGTTCTGGGGCCAACGTCCTGACTTTC. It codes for CASSELDRGYRSGANVLTF.

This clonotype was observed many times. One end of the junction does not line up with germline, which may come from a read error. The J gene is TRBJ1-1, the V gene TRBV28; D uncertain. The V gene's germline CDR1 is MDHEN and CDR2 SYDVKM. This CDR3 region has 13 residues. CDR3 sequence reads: CTSSLGPSTEAFF. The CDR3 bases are TGTACCAGCAGTTTAGGGCCCAGCACTGAAGCTTTCTTT. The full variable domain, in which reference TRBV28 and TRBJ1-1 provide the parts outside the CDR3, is DVKVTQSSRYLVKRTGEKVFLECVQDMDHENMFWYRQDPGLGLRLIYFSYDVKMKEKGDIPEGYSVSREKKERFSLILESASTNQTSMYLCTSSLGPSTEAFFGQGTRLTVV.

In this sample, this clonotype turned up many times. CDR3 loop: CSAEGQKETQYF. The DNA of the CDR3 is TGCAGCGCGGAGGGACAGAAAGAGACCCAGTACTTC. The rearrangement links TRBV29-1 to TRBJ2-5; D is possibly TRBD1 (7 bases). There are 12 residues in the CDR3. Germline CDR1 and CDR2: SQVTM and ANQGSEA. The V and J ends lost 7 bases and 3 bases respectively, with 12 bases between them.